This T cell receptor beta chain was documented in a study of T cell changes during pregnancy in multiple sclerosis. The assay was immunoSEQ multiplex PCR, and TCRdb's table has in-frame clones only and misses some. This table has some 60,000 clones, 75% to 95% appearing once. The sequence was collected from a female donor in good health, enrolled as a control in a pregnancy study. This material consisted of peripheral blood, taken after pregnancy.

For the CDR3, the DNA is TGCGCCAGCAGCCAAGTACTAGCCCCTAGCTCCTACAATGAGCAGTTCTTC. This gives the protein CASSQVLAPSSYNEQFF. The V call is TRBV4-3, the J call TRBJ2-1; a possible D gene is TRBD2 (6 bases). The CDR3 is 17 residues long. V gave up 1 base and J gave up 0 bases, with 13 bases separating them. Germline CDR1 LGHNA, CDR2 YSLEER.